What follows are 17 T cell receptor beta chains derived from one specimen sequenced in a study of T cells in Graves' hyperthyroidism and ophthalmopathy. Researchers took RNA transcripts and amplified the TCR beta CDR3 regions from them. With the HTBI primer set, the TCR CDR3 went through a first round of RT-PCR. MiXCR, run by TCRdb on the multiplex PCR reads, gives a single entry per CDR3 protein. This table holds around 480,000 distinct CDR3 sequences, approximately 14% found once. Specimen: blood. These receptors were obtained from a woman in her late teens or twenties with Graves' hyperthyroidism.

This clonotype was counted ten times or more. This rearrangement joins TRBV3-1 to TRBJ2-5, with TRBD1 matching over 7 bases. This CDR3 has 14 amino acids. The germline gives CDR1 LGHDT, CDR2 YNNKEL (reference sequence). V lost 1 base to trimming and J lost 5 bases; unmatched junction nucleotides: 4. The CDR3 sequence: CASSQAGGVETQYF. The CDR3 DNA follows: TGTGCCAGCAGCCAAGCAGGGGGAGTCGAGACCCAGTACTTC.

The chain joins TRBV7-9 to TRBJ1-4; 7 bases fit TRBD1. Germline V lookup: CDR1 SEHNR, CDR2 FQNEAQ (reference sequence). The CDR3 sequence is 18 residues long. The J segment lost 6 bases and the V segment lost 1 base, leaving 14 bases of the junction unmatched. CDR3 bases: TGTGCCAGCAGCTTAGGAACACTCGTGGACAGGTTTGATGAAAAACTGTTTTTT. This codes for CASSLGTLVDRFDEKLFF.

In this sample, this clonotype turned up many times. The gene calls are TRBV5-6 and TRBJ2-1; 10 bases match TRBD2. The CDR3 runs to 16 residues. Germline V gives CDR1 SGHDT, CDR2 YYEEEE. The J segment lost 5 bases and the V segment lost 2 bases, leaving 7 bases of the junction unmatched. CDR3 nucleotide sequence: TGTGCCAGCAGCTTACAACTAGCGGGGCTACACAATGAGCAGTTCTTC. Translation: CASSLQLAGLHNEQFF.

This chain connects TRBV9 to TRBJ2-1, with TRBD2 identical over 9 bases. Germline-derived CDR1 and CDR2 are SGDLS and YYNGEE. This CDR3 region has 20 residues. The V segment lost 4 bases and the J segment 0 bases; nucleotides outside the gene matches: 17. The CDR3 reads CASSPSPRTSEPSSYNEQFF. Here the CDR3 DNA reads TGTGCCAGCAGCCCATCTCCCCGGACTAGCGAACCTAGCTCCTACAATGAGCAGTTCTTC.

At least ten counts were recorded for this clonotype. The CDR3 region is CASSEQGRTGELFF. CDR3 in DNA: TGTGCCAGCAGTGAACAGGGGCGCACCGGGGAGCTGTTTTTT. The gene calls are TRBV12-3 or TRBV12-4 and TRBJ2-2; 7 positions match TRBD1. Trimming took 5 bases from V and 4 from J; bases not matched to a gene: 4. The CDR3 runs to 14 residues.

In this sample, this clonotype turned up many times. The chain has TRBV3-1 and TRBJ2-3; D gene uncertain. CDR1 and CDR2 (germline): LGHDT, YNNKEL (reference sequence). V was cut by 0 bases and J by 4 bases, with 11 bases left in between. The CDR3 totals 15 residues. CDR3 amino acids: CASSQETRIADTQYF. The DNA of the CDR3 is TGTGCCAGCAGCCAAGAGACCAGGATTGCAGATACGCAGTATTTT.

This chain joins TRBV4-1 and TRBJ1-2; D perhaps matches TRBD1 (6 bases). The germline gives CDR1 MGHRA, CDR2 YSYEKL. Trimming took 0 bases from V and 2 from J, leaving 7 bases between them. The CDR3 runs 14 residues. CDR3 sequence: CASSQEDRNYGYTF. CDR3 nucleotides: TGCGCCAGCAGCCAAGAGGACAGAAACTATGGCTACACCTTC.

Ten or more counts support this clonotype. This sequence joins TRBV27 and TRBJ2-3; TRBD2 aligns across 7 bases. Trimming took 2 bases from V and 6 from J; bases not matched to a gene: 8. The CDR3 is 15 residues long. Germline V CDR1 and CDR2: MNHEY, SMNVEV (reference sequence). The CDR3, as DNA: TGTGCCAGCAGTTTAATGCTAGCGGCAAGGGATACGCAGTATTTT. The encoded protein is CASSLMLAARDTQYF.

In its sample, this clonotype was seen a few times. V gene TRBV7-2 combines with J gene TRBJ1-1; no firm D call. Deletions cut 0 bases from V and 8 bases from J, with 13 bases between. This CDR3 is 14 amino acids long. Germline V CDR1 and CDR2: SGHTA, FQGNSA. CDR3 nucleotide sequence: TGTGCCAGCAGCTTAGCGAAGATACTGCGGGAAGCTTTCTTT. Translation gives CASSLAKILREAFF.

V is TRBV5-6 and J is TRBJ2-1; the D gene is possibly TRBD1 (6 bases). Germline-derived CDR1 and CDR2 are SGHDT and YYEEEE. V lost 2 bases, J lost 4 bases, and 19 bases lay in between. The CDR3 spans 17 residues. The CDR3 here is CASSFRRDTVFYNEQFF. The CDR3 coding sequence is TGTGCCAGCAGCTTTCGACGGGACACGGTTTTTTACAATGAGCAGTTCTTC.

This clonotype came up a few times. The gene calls are TRBV10-3 and TRBJ2-1, with D unresolved. Germline V gene lookup returns CDR1 ENHRY and CDR2 SYGVKD. V was trimmed by 6 bases and J by 2 bases, leaving 8 bases between them. This CDR3 spans 13 amino acids. The CDR3 region is CAIRRGAYNEQFF. In nucleotides, the CDR3 is TGTGCCATCAGGCGTGGGGCCTACAATGAGCAGTTCTTC.

This clonotype showed up many times. V gene TRBV29-1 combines with J gene TRBJ2-2; D gene ambiguous. CDR3 length: 13 amino acids. The V gene lost 4 bases and the J gene lost 2 bases, with 8 bases spanning the gap. Germline V gene lookup returns CDR1 SQVTM and CDR2 ANQGSEA. CDR3 protein: CSVAQINTGELFF. In nucleotides, the CDR3 is TGCAGCGTTGCCCAGATCAACACCGGGGAGCTGTTTTTT.

The table lists this clonotype with many counts. The chain has TRBV7-9 and TRBJ2-5; 9 bases are a match to TRBD1. V shed 0 bases and J 6 bases; nucleotides not matched to a gene: 8. Germline loops: CDR1 SEHNR, CDR2 FQNEAQ (reference sequence). The CDR3 runs to 16 residues. DNA for the CDR3: TGTGCCAGCAGCTTAGCCGGGACAGGGTTTGTAAAGACCCAGTACTTC. This sequence encodes CASSLAGTGFVKTQYF.

The chain couples TRBV19 to TRBJ1-4, with 9 bases identical to TRBD1. CDR1 LNHDA and CDR2 SQIVND come from the germline V gene (reference sequence). The V segment lost 3 bases and the J segment 8 bases; nucleotides outside the gene matches: 22. The CDR3 contains 20 residues. The CDR3 here is CASSIYWEGTLQGAKEKLFF. The CDR3 nucleotides read TGTGCCAGTAGTATTTATTGGGAAGGGACCTTACAGGGGGCCAAGGAAAAACTGTTTTTT.

This clonotype was recorded a few times. The chain links TRBV6-5 to TRBJ2-7, with D perhaps TRBD1 (6 bases). CDR1 and CDR2 (germline): MNHEY, SVGAGI. This CDR3 comprises 17 residues. V was trimmed by 2 bases and J by 3 bases, leaving 20 bases between them. The DNA of the CDR3 is TGTGCCAGCAGTTACCGAGAAGGACAGCAGGAATACTACGAGCAGTACGTC. This gives the protein CASSYREGQQEYYEQYV.

V gene TRBV7-8 combines with J gene TRBJ2-2; TRBD2 matches at 8 bases. J was trimmed by 13 bases and V by 3 bases; bases with no gene match: 10. The length of the CDR3 is 14 residues. The V gene's germline CDR1 is SGHVS and CDR2 FQNEAQ. As DNA, the CDR3 is TGTGCCAGCAGCTTTCGGGGACTAGGGGGGTGGCTGTTTTTT. Protein product: CASSFRGLGGWLFF.

The chain employs TRBV27 and TRBJ2-6, with D possibly matching TRBD1 (6 bases). CDR3 size: 15 residues. The germline gives CDR1 MNHEY, CDR2 SMNVEV (reference sequence). V lost 6 bases and J 2 bases, leaving 11 bases between the germline ends. For the CDR3, the DNA is TGTGCCAGCAGCCAGGGGTGGGCTGGGGCCAACGTCCTGACTTTC. Translating it yields CASSQGWAGANVLTF.